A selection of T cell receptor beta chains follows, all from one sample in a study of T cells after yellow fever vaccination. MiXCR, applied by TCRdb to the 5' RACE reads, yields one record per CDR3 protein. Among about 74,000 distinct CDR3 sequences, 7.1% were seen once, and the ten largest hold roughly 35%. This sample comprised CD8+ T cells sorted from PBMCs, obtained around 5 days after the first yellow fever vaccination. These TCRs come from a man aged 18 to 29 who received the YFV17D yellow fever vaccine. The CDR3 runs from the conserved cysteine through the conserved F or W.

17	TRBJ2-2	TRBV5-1	CASSLSSAAYYTGELFF
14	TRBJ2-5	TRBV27	CASSFQLGVETQYF
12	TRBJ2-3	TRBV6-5	CASSYLGDAQYF
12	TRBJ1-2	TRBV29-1	CSVVTGNYGYTF
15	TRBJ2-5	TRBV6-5	CASSNPGEAPETQYF
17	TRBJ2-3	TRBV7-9	CASSSTRAGASTDTQYF
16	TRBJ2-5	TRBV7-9	CASSFNMAVWKETQYF
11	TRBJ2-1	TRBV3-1	CASRGRNEQFF
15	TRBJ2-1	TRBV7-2	CASSFSGGSYNEQFF
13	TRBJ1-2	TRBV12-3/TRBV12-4	CASSFVLNYGYTF
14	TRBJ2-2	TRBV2	CASSERVYTGELFF
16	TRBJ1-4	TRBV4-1	CASSQDFSGGREKLFF
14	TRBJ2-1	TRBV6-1	CASTSGRNYNEQFF
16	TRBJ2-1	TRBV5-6	CASSLRGGSTYNEQFF
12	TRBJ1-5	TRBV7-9	CASARLGQPQHF
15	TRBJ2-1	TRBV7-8	CASRRTGGLYNEQFF
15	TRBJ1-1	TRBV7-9	CASSLSPRTVSEAFF
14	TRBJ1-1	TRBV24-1	CASTTENMNTEAFF
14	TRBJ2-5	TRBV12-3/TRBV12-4	CASSLLGAWETQYF
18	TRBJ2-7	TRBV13	CASSPRPSQGALIYEQYF
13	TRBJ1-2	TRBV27	CASSPGAYYGYTF
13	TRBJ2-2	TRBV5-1	CASSWAGDGELFF
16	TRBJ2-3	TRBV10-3	CAISALAGGITDTQYF
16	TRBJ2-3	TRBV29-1	CSVERFGVALLDTQYF
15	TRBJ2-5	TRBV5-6	CASSLGLGGGETQYF
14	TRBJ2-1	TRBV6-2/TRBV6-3	CASRNSVLGNEQFF
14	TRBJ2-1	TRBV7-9	CASSSGLGNNEQFF
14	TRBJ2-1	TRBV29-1	CSVPLRDRENEQFF
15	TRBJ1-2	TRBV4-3	CASSQVVGGYYGYTF
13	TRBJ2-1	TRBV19	CASSINSYNEQFF
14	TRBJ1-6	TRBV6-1	CASALYRGNSPLHF
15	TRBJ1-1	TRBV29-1	CSVEWGRGGWTEAFF
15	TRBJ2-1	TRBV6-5	CASRIGGGPYNEQFF
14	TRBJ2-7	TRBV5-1	CASSLKTGSYEQYF
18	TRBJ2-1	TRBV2	CALSLLPPGPGPYNEQFF
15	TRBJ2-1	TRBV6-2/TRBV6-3	CASSRGGWSYNEQFF
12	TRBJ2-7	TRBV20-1	CSASYNSYEQYF
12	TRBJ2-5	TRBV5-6	CASSGMRETQYF
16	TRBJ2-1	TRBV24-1	CATSDTSGAPGNEQFF
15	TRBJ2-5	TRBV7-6	CASSLGLGGQETQYF
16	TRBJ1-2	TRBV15	CATSRSDRGRGYGYTF
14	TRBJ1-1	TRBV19	CASRLRQSLTEAFF
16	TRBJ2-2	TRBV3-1	CASSLLAGANTGELFF
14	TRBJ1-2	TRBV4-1	CASSQYDRNYGYTF
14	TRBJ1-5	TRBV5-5	CASSEIYSNQPQHF
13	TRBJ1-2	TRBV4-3	CASTPRDFGGYTF
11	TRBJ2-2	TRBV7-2	CASSLMGELFF
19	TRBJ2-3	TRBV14	CASTRPGPGLSQSTDTQYF
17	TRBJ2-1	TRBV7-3	CASSFLSGGARGNEQFF
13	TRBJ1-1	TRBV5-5	CASSLWSGTEAFF
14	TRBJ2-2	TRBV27	CASSFARGTGELFF
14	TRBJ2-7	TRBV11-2	CASTIGTGAYEQYF
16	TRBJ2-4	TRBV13	CASSLTGQGNKNIQYF
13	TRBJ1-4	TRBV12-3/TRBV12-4	CASSQSSNEKLFF
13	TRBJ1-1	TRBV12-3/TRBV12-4	CAEASGASTEAFF
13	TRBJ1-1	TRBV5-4	CASSYGSGPEAFF
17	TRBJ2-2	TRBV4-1	CASSPEVGRGPIGELFF
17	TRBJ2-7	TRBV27	CASSSQGLLGPQYEQYF
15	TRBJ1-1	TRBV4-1	CASSTRQGENTEAFF